This T cell receptor beta chain was recovered during a study of cytomegalovirus exposure and HLA in healthy donors (dated by TCRdb to 2016 to 2017). Study-level background: An earlier analysis of under 600 of the donors reported about 290 Gb of sequence data and 117 million unique TCR beta sequences from some 180 million T cells. In the later analysis, no new phenotypic data were used to find candidate immune exposures; instead, reliance was placed on TCR beta sequences and their occurrence across donors. All discovery cohort repertoires had been generated using a single sequencing platform. High-throughput TCR immunosequencing, statistical association of individual TCRs with disease status, and machine learning were combined to predict cytomegalovirus infection status. Along with the roughly 700-subject first cohort, a separate validation cohort of over 90 different subjects was used. Among some 400 genotyped donors of the cohort, an average of about 240,000 unique TCR beta nucleotide sequences were sequenced per donor, 15% to 20% of them non-productive. A later analysis re-analyzed previously published TCR beta repertoires from 650 to 800 donors and added high-resolution HLA genotyping to study TCR occurrence patterns. The study was designed to test whether signatures of past pathogen exposure could be identified by cataloging public T cell receptors. A later genetic analysis took genome-wide SNP genotypes for 398 of the 666 donors and used that subset as a discovery cohort. The study used immunosequencing to profile the T cell repertoires of around 600 subjects and linked those repertoires to cytomegalovirus serostatus. Approximately 310 gigabases of sequencing data and roughly 90 million unique TCR sequences were included in an early release covering about 700 HLA-typed donors. Both class I and class II loci were covered by HLA typing, at four-digit resolution. A few DR-DQ haplotypes were handled as single units for association and clustering because linkage in the cohort was strong. Alongside the repertoire data, information on donor age, sex, ethnicity and CMV serostatus was compiled. Among the roughly 410 genotyped donors, roughly 80% belonged to the genetic ancestry cluster associated with self-reported Caucasian donors. Typing coverage differed by locus: A, B, C, DRB1 and DQB1 were typed in roughly 629-630 donors, DQA1 in 522, DPA1 in some 600, and DPB1 in roughly 450. An earlier analysis of 450 to 750 of the donors used high-throughput TCR beta sequencing to judge whether each TCR beta V gene segment behaved as functional or pseudogenic. What the work shows at the level of the full study, not this receptor alone: In a later analysis, the rate of TCR association differed among HLA loci, with DRB1 alleles having the most associated TCRs and HLA-C alleles having the fewest. According to a later analysis, most CMV-associated TCR beta chains appeared to be HLA-restricted, and the HLA associations seemed to be driven largely by CMV exposure. A later genetic analysis reported fewer N-insertions in productive TCRs among donors in an Asian-associated ancestry cluster than the roughly 700-donor mean. In a later analysis, several top co-occurrence clusters were reported to appear linked to parvovirus B19, influenza, CMV and Epstein-Barr virus. A further reported finding was that TCR beta sequences accurately predicted the HLA-A and HLA-B alleles for most subjects in the first cohort. Strong co-occurrence of HLA alleles, especially DR and DQ, made assigning TCR associations to individual alleles difficult. In this cohort, only TCR beta chains were sequenced, and detectable features were limited by the absence of alpha or paired-chain data. Presence/absence analyses assumed roughly uniform sequencing depth across donors, an assumption that may not hold. V-gene and J-gene trimming of TCR beta chains was associated with a missense DCLRE1C variant in a later genetic analysis, and the association was replicated in an independent cohort. Compared with equally common non-associated chains, HLA-associated TCR beta chains in a later analysis were more clonally expanded and had lower generation probabilities. The earlier analysis of approximately 560 of the donors excluded roughly 16 rarely observed V segments, including chromosome 9 orphons, because counts were too low. A later analysis associated 15,000 to 20,000 TCR beta sequences with specific HLA alleles at a false discovery rate of 0.05. Because some donors lacked HLA typing at each locus, the association tests relied only on the typed subset. A cluster of highly shared sequence variants was judged likely to represent a technical artifact of the sequencing pipeline. Most TCR sequences were observed very rarely across donors, whereas some public TCRs were present in many individuals. CMV serostatus was the only immune exposure information available for the cohort. Because the 87-base-pair reads could not distinguish some IMGT-functional V segments, including TRBV6-2 and TRBV6-3, those segments were excluded. It was suggested by the authors that the approach could potentially be generalized to other disease states and immunological phenotypes. In vitro tests confirmed that three of the cytomegalovirus-associated TCR beta chains recognize cytomegalovirus antigens. Correlated functional status among segregating V segments might reflect linkage disequilibrium, but an unknown experimental factor could not be ruled out. In both the original and validation cohorts, the classifier was reported to diagnose cytomegalovirus status with high specificity and sensitivity. In an earlier analysis of approximately 590 of the donors, most TCR beta V segments appeared in productive rearrangements about 87% or about 30% of the time, broadly matching IMGT annotations. In the study, 150 to 200 TCR beta chains were listed as associated with cytomegalovirus.

Of note for this clone: Its specific antigen is unknown. No base qualities exist here, and no much larger clone lies one base off it.

The cohort consisted of 670 or so healthy bone marrow donors. At the time of sampling, all cohort members were nominally healthy, though unrecorded immune exposures were likely present. CMV serostatus was positive for about 300 and negative for about half of the 666 cohort members, and was not recorded for this donor. Each donor provided a peripheral blood sample, and peripheral blood mononuclear cells were used for TCR beta sequencing. The Qiagen DNeasy Blood Extraction Kit was used to extract genomic DNA from the blood cell samples. Receptor libraries were prepared by the immunoSEQ multiplex PCR assay. For the multiplex PCR, a mixture combining 60 forward primers for TCR Vbeta segments and 13 reverse primers for TCR Jbeta segments was used. Amplification of the CDR3 region of rearranged TCR beta genes was performed with a multiplex PCR assay on genomic DNA. The amplified TCR beta libraries were sequenced on the Illumina HiSeq System as 87-base-pair reads. Per the source publication's procedure: Across the 670 or so repertoires, a later analysis counted tens of millions of unique TCR beta chains, around 11 million of which were shared by at least two donors. Raw reads were error-corrected and collapsed into unique sequences by a nearest-neighbor algorithm in which closely related sequences were merged to remove PCR and sequencing errors. Alignment of CDR3 sequences to IMGT reference sequences was used to assign V, D and J gene segments. Each retained sequence needed at least a six-nucleotide match to both a V gene segment and a J gene segment. A rearrangement was called productive if the CDR3 had no stop codons and remained in frame with V and J, and every other rearrangement was called non-productive. Following IMGT convention, CDR3 was defined as the stretch from the second conserved V-encoded cysteine up to the conserved J-encoded phenylalanine. The earlier analysis of 500 to 750 of the donors excluded any sequence lacking an unambiguous match to a single V gene segment. An earlier analysis of a few hundred of the donors classified V segments as functional when productive rearrangements were above 56.7% and as segregating when the standard deviation between donors was above 5%. A statistical classification framework was built to diagnose cytomegalovirus status from the catalog of TCR beta chain sequences. A later analysis assigned V and J genes by comparing TCR nucleotide sequences with IMGT/GENE-DB human TR gene sequences. A later analysis assigned CDR3 sequences and most-parsimonious VDJ recombination scenarios with the TCRdist pipeline. In a later analysis, each TCR beta chain was defined by its CDR3 amino acid sequence together with its V-gene family, and reads lacking a unique V-gene family were excluded. In a later analysis, 450 to 600 highly shared, low-generation-probability nucleotide sequences were removed to address suspected cross-contamination and a sequencing artifact. For each public chain, a later analysis derived a clonal expansion index from normalized ranks of inferred template counts within each repertoire. Generation probabilities in a later analysis came from a VDJ recombination model fitted to out-of-frame rearrangements, and those results were checked against IGoR. In a later analysis, TCR-TCR, TCR-HLA and TCR-CMV co-occurrence was scored with hypergeometric tests, and a repertoire-size bias correction was applied to TCR pairs. A later analysis estimated false discovery rates by permuting HLA or CMV assignments 20 times. A later analysis grouped co-occurring TCRs with DBSCAN, adding TCRdist sequence similarity when clustering within HLA-allele-positive subsets. Co-occurrence clustering excluded repertoires with fewer than 30,000 or more than 120,000 public chains, plus five with anomalous nucleotide sharing. The clones in this table, taken by TCRdb from immuneACCESS, are in-frame only. Not every clone is retained; where verified, under half of the shortfall comes from an unresolved V gene, and the cause of the rest is unknown. The V and J calls and the clone size are those of that table, but D and trimming were determined from the DNA. This sample comprises approximately 100,000 clones, around 59% of them detected only once. The ten biggest clones cover 2% to 2.5% of the sample.

V has 2 bases trimmed and J has 6 bases trimmed; junction bases matching no gene number 12. Taken from cysteine to phenylalanine, the CDR3 has 17 residues. Only the CDR3 part of the read is kept: 51 bases, read in frame from the first base. Per the germline V gene, MRHNA is the CDR1 and SNTAGT is the CDR2. This receptor was taken from a human donor in good health. Sequencing used PBMCs. The chain couples TRBV6-4 to TRBJ2-3; 9 bases in the junction line up with TRBD2. The CDR3 is CASSDRKRGALRDTQYF. DNA sequence: TGTGCCAGCAGTGACCGAAAGCGGGGGGCCCTGAGGGATACGCAGTATTTT.